The 21 T cell receptor beta chains below come from one sample, sequenced in a study of T cell changes during pregnancy in multiple sclerosis. Libraries were prepared by immunoSEQ multiplex PCR; TCRdb keeps only in-frame clonotypes and omits some of them. The table lists about 61,000 clones, approximately 90% of them singletons. This sample comprised peripheral blood, obtained in the first trimester of pregnancy. The receptors stem from a female donor in good health, enrolled as a control in a pregnancy study.

This clone was counted between two and nine times. This sequence joins TRBV12-5 and TRBJ1-1, with D unclear. The CDR3 is 16 amino acids. Looked up from germline, CDR1 is LGHNT and CDR2 is FRNRAP. Trimming cost V 1 base and J 0 bases, with 12 bases left between them. The CDR3 reads CASGLAFEEMNTEAFF. Here the CDR3 DNA reads TGTGCTAGTGGTTTGGCTTTTGAGGAGATGAACACTGAAGCTTTCTTT.

The gene calls are TRBV27 and TRBJ2-7; unclear D gene. The germline V and J ends were trimmed by 2 bases and 1 base, with 3 bases remaining between them. The germline CDR1 and CDR2 sequences are MNHEY and SMNVEV (reference sequence). This CDR3 is built from 12 residues. CDR3 sequence (DNA): TGTGCCAGCAGTTTACCGTCCTACGAGCAGTACTTC. It is translated as CASSLPSYEQYF.

The gene calls are TRBV19 and TRBJ1-1; no clear D. Germline loops: CDR1 LNHDA, CDR2 SQIVND (reference sequence). This CDR3 is 13 amino acids long. Trimming stripped 3 bases from V and 7 bases from J, with 12 bases between. The CDR3 is CASSMIIGDEAFF. CDR3 coding DNA: TGTGCCAGTAGTATGATAATCGGGGATGAAGCTTTCTTT. Full variable domain (outside the CDR3, taken from reference TRBV19 and TRBJ1-1): DGGITQSPKYLFRKEGQNVTLSCEQNLNHDAMYWYRQDPGQGLRLIYYSQIVNDFQKGDIAEGYSVSREKKESFPLTVTSAQKNPTAFYLCASSMIIGDEAFFGQGTRLTVV.

The J gene is TRBJ2-7, the V gene TRBV19; TRBD1 matches 10 bases. The length of the CDR3 is 16 residues. J lost 4 bases, V lost 2 bases, and 8 bases had no gene match. CDR1 is LNHDA and CDR2 is SQIVND in the germline V gene (reference sequence). CDR3 DNA: TGTGCCAGTAGTATAATACCGGGACAGGGGATGTACGAGCAGTACTTC. It is translated as CASSIIPGQGMYEQYF. The whole variable domain, filled in from reference TRBV19 and TRBJ2-7, reads DGGITQSPKYLFRKEGQNVTLSCEQNLNHDAMYWYRQDPGQGLRLIYYSQIVNDFQKGDIAEGYSVSREKKESFPLTVTSAQKNPTAFYLCASSIIPGQGMYEQYFGPGTRLTVT.

The CDR3 loop is CASSIGVRGKDGYTF. The CDR3 DNA reads TGTGCCAGTAGTATAGGTGTCAGGGGGAAAGATGGCTACACCTTC. This chain links TRBV19 with TRBJ1-2; TRBD1 matches 7 bases. Unmatched junction bases numbered 8, after V lost 1 base and J lost 6 bases. The CDR3 consists of 15 residues. Germline-derived CDR1 and CDR2 are LNHDA and SQIVND (reference sequence).

The chain has TRBV28 and TRBJ1-2; 9 bases fit TRBD1. The CDR3 runs 13 residues. Germline loops: CDR1 MDHEN, CDR2 SYDVKM. V dropped 10 bases and J dropped 3; count of bases not matched to a gene: 6. CDR3 nucleotides: TGTGCCATCCAGGACAGGGGATACTATGGCTACACCTTC. Its protein is CAIQDRGYYGYTF.

The V and J genes are TRBV7-9 and TRBJ1-1; D is undetermined. V shed 3 bases and J shed 5 bases, with 7 bases lying between them. Per the germline V gene, CDR1 is SEHNR and CDR2 is FQNEAQ (reference sequence). The CDR3 has 12 residues. CDR3 sequence: CASSFARTEAFF. As DNA, the CDR3 is TGTGCCAGCAGCTTCGCCCGGACTGAAGCTTTCTTT. The complete variable domain, with remaining parts taken from reference TRBV7-9 and TRBJ1-1, reads DTGVSQNPRHKITKRGQNVTFRCDPISEHNRLYWYRQTLGQGPEFLTYFQNEAQLEKSRLLSDRFSAERPKGSFSTLEIQRTEQGDSAMYLCASSFARTEAFFGQGTRLTVV.

This chain joins TRBV2 and TRBJ2-1; D unclear. Trimming cost V 3 bases and J 14 bases, with 11 bases left between them. This CDR3 has 11 residues. Germline CDR1 is SNHLY and CDR2 is FYNNEI. The CDR3: CASSDLVLEFF. DNA of the CDR3: TGTGCCAGCAGTGATCTGGTACTGGAGTTCTTC.

The chain joins TRBV9 to TRBJ2-2; 13 nucleotides agree with TRBD2. The CDR3 is made up of 16 amino acids. The V and J ends lost 2 bases and 5 bases, in that order; junction bases with no gene match: 3. From germline, CDR1 is SGDLS and CDR2 YYNGEE. This CDR3 reads CASSVGLAGVTGELFF. In nucleotides, the CDR3 is TGTGCCAGCAGCGTCGGACTAGCGGGGGTGACCGGGGAGCTGTTTTTT. Full variable domain (outside the CDR3, taken from reference TRBV9 and TRBJ2-2): DSGVTQTPKHLITATGQRVTLRCSPRSGDLSVYWYQQSLDQGLQFLIQYYNGEERAKGNILERFSAQQFPDLHSELNLSSLELGDSALYFCASSVGLAGVTGELFFGEGSRLTVL.

This chain links TRBV30 with TRBJ2-7, with TRBD1 identical over 7 bases. The germline V gene has CDR1 GTSNPN and CDR2 SVGIG (reference sequence). Trimming removed 1 base from V and 2 bases from J; junction bases left unmatched: 5. The CDR3 loop spans 14 amino acids. CDR3 region: CAWSGKGAPYEQYF. CDR3 DNA sequence: TGTGCCTGGAGTGGGAAGGGGGCCCCCTACGAGCAGTACTTC. The full variable domain, in which reference TRBV30 and TRBJ2-7 provide the parts outside the CDR3, is SQTIHQWPATLVQPVGSPLSLECTVEGTSNPNLYWYRQAAGRGLQLLFYSVGIGQISSEVPQNLSASRPQDRQFILSSKKLLLSDSGFYLCAWSGKGAPYEQYFGPGTRLTVT.

Here the CDR3 reads CAISEEGLAGEETQYF. The CDR3 nucleotides are TGTGCCATCAGTGAAGAAGGACTAGCGGGGGAAGAGACCCAGTACTTC. The chain has TRBV10-3 and TRBJ2-5; 13 bases are shared with TRBD2. Trimming at V came to 3 bases and at J to 3 bases, leaving 4 bases not matched to a gene. The CDR3 runs 16 residues. Germline V gene sequence: CDR1 ENHRY, CDR2 SYGVKD.

The chain carries TRBV5-6 and TRBJ1-1, with D hard to call. The CDR3 is 15 residues long. Germline CDR1 and CDR2: SGHDT and YYEEEE. The V end was cut by 2 bases, the J end by 1 base, with 12 bases between. The CDR3 DNA is TGTGCCAGCAGCTTCATCGTGGGCAGGAACACTGAAGCTTTCTTT. Translated, it gives CASSFIVGRNTEAFF.

The chain links TRBV5-6 to TRBJ2-2; 9 positions agree with TRBD1. Germline trimming cut 4 bases from V and 3 bases from J; bases unmatched to any gene: 4. This CDR3 spans 15 amino acids. CDR1 is SGHDT and CDR2 is YYEEEE in the germline V gene. CDR3 nucleotide sequence: TGTGCCAGCAGCCCGAGGGACAGGGACACCGGGGAGCTGTTTTTT. It translates to CASSPRDRDTGELFF.

The V call is TRBV7-9, the J call TRBJ2-3; 8 nucleotides line up with TRBD2. V was clipped by 6 bases and J by 3 bases; unmatched bases: 8. Looked up from germline, CDR1 is SEHNR and CDR2 is FQNEAQ (reference sequence). This CDR3 spans 15 amino acids. CDR3 region: CASRPRTSSTDTQYF. CDR3 in DNA: TGTGCCAGCAGGCCCCGGACTAGCTCTACAGATACGCAGTATTTT.

The chain employs TRBV7-9 and TRBJ2-5; 10 bases are shared with TRBD1. V shed 5 bases, J shed 4 bases, and the junction held 7 bases outside the gene matches. The CDR3 length is 15 residues. The germline CDR1 and CDR2 sequences are SEHNR and FQNEAQ (reference sequence). Here the CDR3 DNA reads TGTGCCAGCAGCGTCGGGACAGGGGTAACAGAGACCCAGTACTTC. This codes for CASSVGTGVTETQYF.

The chain couples TRBV6-5 to TRBJ2-7; no clear D gene. The germline V gene has CDR1 MNHEY and CDR2 SVGAGI. CDR3 length: 14 amino acids. V lost 0 bases to trimming and J lost 4 bases, with 10 bases between them. CDR3 amino acids: CASSYSLTQYEQYF. For the CDR3, the DNA is TGTGCCAGCAGTTACTCCTTAACCCAGTACGAGCAGTACTTC.

The J gene is TRBJ1-2, the V gene TRBV6-5; 10 bases are shared with TRBD1. This CDR3 is built from 14 residues. The V segment lost 4 bases and the J segment 5 bases; nucleotides outside the gene matches: 4. The germline V gene encodes CDR1 MNHEY and CDR2 SVGAGI. CDR3 nucleotide sequence: TGTGCCAGCAGTTTACAGGACAGGGGGTATGGCTACACCTTC. It translates to CASSLQDRGYGYTF.

The gene calls are TRBV9 and TRBJ1-1; no clear D gene. The germline CDR1 and CDR2 sequences are SGDLS and YYNGEE. The CDR3 runs 18 residues. V was shortened by 2 bases and J by 0 bases, with 20 bases between the two germline ends. CDR3 in DNA: TGTGCCAGCAGCGTGGGCGATTCGGTTGCGGGCATGAACACTGAAGCTTTCTTT. Its protein product is CASSVGDSVAGMNTEAFF.

This clone was recorded once. The V call is TRBV5-6, the J call TRBJ1-2; D is ambiguous. The ends were cut back, 5 bases at V and 4 bases at J, with 9 bases in the middle. Germline CDR1 is SGHDT and CDR2 is YYEEEE. The CDR3 is 12 residues long. CDR3 amino acids: CASSQPSYGYTF. The CDR3 bases are TGTGCCAGCAGTCAACCGAGCTATGGCTACACCTTC.

This clone was seen only once. This rearrangement joins TRBV7-2 to TRBJ1-5; D unclear. The V end lost 1 base, the J end lost 3 bases, and 7 bases lay between the germline ends. Per the germline V gene, CDR1 is SGHTA and CDR2 is FQGNSA. There are 14 residues in the CDR3. The CDR3 here is CASSLVRNNQPQHF. CDR3 sequence (DNA): TGTGCCAGCAGCTTAGTGAGGAACAATCAGCCCCAGCATTTT.

The chain is built from TRBV2 and TRBJ2-1; 10 bases map to TRBD2. The CDR3 runs to 15 residues. Germline values: CDR1 SNHLY, CDR2 FYNNEI. Trimming cost V 2 bases and J 9 bases; bases outside gene matches: 7. The DNA for the CDR3 is TGTGCCAGCAGTGAATCCCTAGCGGGGGCTAGTGAGCAGTTCTTC. Its protein product is CASSESLAGASEQFF.